This T cell receptor beta chain comes out of a study of blood T cell repertoires in COVID-19. There are 14 residues in the CDR3. The germline CDR1 and CDR2 sequences are MDHEN and SYDVKM. V lost 8 bases, J lost 5 bases, and 9 bases stayed unmatched. Using immunoSEQ multiplex PCR, the repertoire was profiled, and TCRdb retains in-frame clones only, with some absent. The sample yields a few hundred thousand clones, 80% to 90% seen once. Sequencing was performed on PBMCs or T cells enriched from blood (not recorded which). The clonotype originates from a woman aged 40 to 50 with acute COVID-19. The chain joins TRBV28 to TRBJ1-2; 9 nucleotides match TRBD1. CDR3 sequence: CASFPGTGMYGYTF. The CDR3, as DNA: TGTGCCAGCTTCCCGGGGACAGGGATGTATGGCTACACCTTC.